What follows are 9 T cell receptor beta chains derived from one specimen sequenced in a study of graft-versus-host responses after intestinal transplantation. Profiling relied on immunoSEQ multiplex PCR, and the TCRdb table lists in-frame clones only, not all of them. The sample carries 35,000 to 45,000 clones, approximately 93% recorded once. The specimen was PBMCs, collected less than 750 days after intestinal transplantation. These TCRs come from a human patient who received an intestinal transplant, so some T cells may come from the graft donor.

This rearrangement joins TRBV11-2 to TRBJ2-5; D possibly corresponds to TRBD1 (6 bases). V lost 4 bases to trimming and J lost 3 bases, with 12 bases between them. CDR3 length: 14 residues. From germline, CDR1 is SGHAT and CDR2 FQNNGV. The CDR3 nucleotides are TGTGCCAGCAGCTCTAGGGGGATTGAAGAGACCCAGTACTTC. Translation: CASSSRGIEETQYF.

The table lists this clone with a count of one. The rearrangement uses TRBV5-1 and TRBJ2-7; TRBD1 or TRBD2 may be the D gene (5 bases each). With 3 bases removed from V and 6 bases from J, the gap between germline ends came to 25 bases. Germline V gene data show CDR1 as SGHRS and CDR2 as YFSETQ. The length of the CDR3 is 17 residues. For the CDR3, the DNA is TGCGCCAGCAGCTCCTCCCGCAACCGGGACCTCCCCTCCGAGCAGTACTTC. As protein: CASSSSRNRDLPSEQYF. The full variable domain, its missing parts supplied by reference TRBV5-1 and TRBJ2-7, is KAGVTQTPRYLIKTRGQQVTLSCSPISGHRSVSWYQQTPGQGLQFLFEYFSETQRNKGNFPGRFSGRQFSNSRSEMNVSTLELGDSALYLCASSSSRNRDLPSEQYFGPGTRLTVT.

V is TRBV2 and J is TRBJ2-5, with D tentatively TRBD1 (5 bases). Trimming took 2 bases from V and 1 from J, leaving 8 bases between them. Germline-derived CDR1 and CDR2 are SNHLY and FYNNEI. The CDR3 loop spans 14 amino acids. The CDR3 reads CASSELTAQETQYF. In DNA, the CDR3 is TGTGCCAGCAGTGAACTGACAGCCCAAGAGACCCAGTACTTC.

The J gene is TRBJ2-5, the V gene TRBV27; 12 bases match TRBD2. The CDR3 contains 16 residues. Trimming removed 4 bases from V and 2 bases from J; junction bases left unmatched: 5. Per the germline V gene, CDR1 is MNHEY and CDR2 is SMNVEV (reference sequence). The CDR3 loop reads CASSSETSGGQETQYF. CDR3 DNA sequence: TGTGCCAGCAGTTCGGAGACTAGCGGGGGACAAGAGACCCAGTACTTC.

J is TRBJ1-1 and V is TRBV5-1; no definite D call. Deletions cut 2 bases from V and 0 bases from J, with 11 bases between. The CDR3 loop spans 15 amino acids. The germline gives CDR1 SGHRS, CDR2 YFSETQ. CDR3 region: CASSFIGQLNTEAFF. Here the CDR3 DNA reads TGCGCCAGCAGCTTTATTGGGCAGCTGAACACTGAAGCTTTCTTT.

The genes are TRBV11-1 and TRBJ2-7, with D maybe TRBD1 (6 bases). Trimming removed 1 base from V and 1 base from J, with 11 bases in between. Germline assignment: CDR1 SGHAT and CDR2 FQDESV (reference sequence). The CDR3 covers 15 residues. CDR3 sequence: CASSLDRAVSYEQYF. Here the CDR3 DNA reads TGTGCCAGCAGCTTAGACAGGGCAGTATCCTACGAGCAGTACTTC. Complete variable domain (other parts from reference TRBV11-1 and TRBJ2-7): EAEVAQSPRYKITEKSQAVAFWCDPISGHATLYWYRQILGQGPELLVQFQDESVVDDSQLPKDRFSAERLKGVDSTLKIQPAELGDSAMYLCASSLDRAVSYEQYFGPGTRLTVT.

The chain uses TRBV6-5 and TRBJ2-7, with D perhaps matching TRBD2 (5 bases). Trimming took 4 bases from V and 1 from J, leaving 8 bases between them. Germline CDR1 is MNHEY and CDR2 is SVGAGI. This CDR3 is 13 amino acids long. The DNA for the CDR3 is TGTGCCAGCAGTTCAACGGGATCCTACGAGCAGTACTTC. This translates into CASSSTGSYEQYF.

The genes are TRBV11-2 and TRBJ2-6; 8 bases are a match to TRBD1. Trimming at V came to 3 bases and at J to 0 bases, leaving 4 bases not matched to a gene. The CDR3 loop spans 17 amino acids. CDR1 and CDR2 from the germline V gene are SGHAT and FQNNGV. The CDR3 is CASSLDRVSSGANVLTF. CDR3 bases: TGTGCCAGCAGCTTGGACAGGGTTAGCTCTGGGGCCAACGTCCTGACTTTC.

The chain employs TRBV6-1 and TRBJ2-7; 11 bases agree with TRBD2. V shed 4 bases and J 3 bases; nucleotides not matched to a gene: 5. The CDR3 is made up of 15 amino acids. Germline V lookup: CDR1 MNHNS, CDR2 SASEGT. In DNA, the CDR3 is TGTGCCAGCAGTGGACTAGCGGGGTGGAACTACGAGCAGTACTTC. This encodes CASSGLAGWNYEQYF.